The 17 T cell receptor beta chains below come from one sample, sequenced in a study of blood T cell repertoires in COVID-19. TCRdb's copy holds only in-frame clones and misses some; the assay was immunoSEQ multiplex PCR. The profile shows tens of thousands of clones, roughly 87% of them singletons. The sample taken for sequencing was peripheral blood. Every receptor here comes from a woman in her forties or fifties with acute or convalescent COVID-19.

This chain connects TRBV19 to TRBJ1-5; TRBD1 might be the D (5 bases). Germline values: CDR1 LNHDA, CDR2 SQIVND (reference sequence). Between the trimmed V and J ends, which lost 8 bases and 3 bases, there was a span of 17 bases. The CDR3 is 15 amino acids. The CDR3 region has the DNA TGTGCCAGTGAGGCCAGGGAGGGTAACAATCAGCCCCAGCATTTT. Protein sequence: CASEAREGNNQPQHF.

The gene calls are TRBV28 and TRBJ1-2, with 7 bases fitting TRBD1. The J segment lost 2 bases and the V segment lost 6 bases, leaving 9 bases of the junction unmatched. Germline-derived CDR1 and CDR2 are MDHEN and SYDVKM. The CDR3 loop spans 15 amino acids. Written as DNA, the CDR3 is TGTGCCAGCAGCTTTTCAGACAGGGTAAACTATGGCTACACCTTC. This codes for CASSFSDRVNYGYTF.

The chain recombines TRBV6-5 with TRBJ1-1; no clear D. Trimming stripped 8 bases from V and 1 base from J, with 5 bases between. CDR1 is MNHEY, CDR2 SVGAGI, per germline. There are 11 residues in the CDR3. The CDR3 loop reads CASLANTEAFF. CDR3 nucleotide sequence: TGTGCCAGCTTGGCGAACACTGAAGCTTTCTTT.

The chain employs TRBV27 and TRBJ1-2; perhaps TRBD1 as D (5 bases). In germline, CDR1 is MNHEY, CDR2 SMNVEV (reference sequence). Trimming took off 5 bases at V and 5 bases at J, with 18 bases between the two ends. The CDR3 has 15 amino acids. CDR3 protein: CASSPAVGRAYGYTF. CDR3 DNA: TGTGCCAGCAGTCCTGCGGTTGGCAGGGCTTATGGCTACACCTTC.

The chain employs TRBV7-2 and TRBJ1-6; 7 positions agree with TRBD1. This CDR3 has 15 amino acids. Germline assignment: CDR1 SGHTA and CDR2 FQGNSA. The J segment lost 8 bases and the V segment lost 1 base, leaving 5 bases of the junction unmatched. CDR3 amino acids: CASSLVGGTDSPLHF. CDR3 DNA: TGTGCCAGCAGCTTAGTAGGGGGCACAGATTCACCCCTCCACTTT.

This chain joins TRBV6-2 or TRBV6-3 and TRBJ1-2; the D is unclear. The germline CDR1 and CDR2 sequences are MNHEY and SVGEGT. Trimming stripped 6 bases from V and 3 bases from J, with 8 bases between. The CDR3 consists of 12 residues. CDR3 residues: CASSQNYYGYTF. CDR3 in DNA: TGTGCCAGCAGCCAGAACTACTATGGCTACACCTTC.

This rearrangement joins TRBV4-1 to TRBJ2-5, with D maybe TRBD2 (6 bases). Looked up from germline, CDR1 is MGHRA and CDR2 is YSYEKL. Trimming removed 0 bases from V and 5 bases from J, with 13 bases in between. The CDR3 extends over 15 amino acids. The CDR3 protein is CASSQDGLAGETQYF. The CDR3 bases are TGCGCCAGCAGCCAAGATGGTCTCGCGGGGGAGACCCAGTACTTC.

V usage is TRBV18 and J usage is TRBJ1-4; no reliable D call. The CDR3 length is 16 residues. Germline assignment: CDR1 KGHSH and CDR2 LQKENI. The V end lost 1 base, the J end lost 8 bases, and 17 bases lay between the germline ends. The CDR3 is CASSPRVGDEEEKLFF. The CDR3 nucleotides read TGTGCCAGCTCACCACGTGTCGGGGATGAGGAGGAAAAACTGTTTTTT. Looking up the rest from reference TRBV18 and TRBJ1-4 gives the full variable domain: NAGVMQNPRHLVRRRGQEARLRCSPMKGHSHVYWYRQLPEEGLKFMVYLQKENIIDESGMPKERFSAEFPKEGPSILRIQQVVRGDSAAYFCASSPRVGDEEEKLFFGSGTQLSVL.

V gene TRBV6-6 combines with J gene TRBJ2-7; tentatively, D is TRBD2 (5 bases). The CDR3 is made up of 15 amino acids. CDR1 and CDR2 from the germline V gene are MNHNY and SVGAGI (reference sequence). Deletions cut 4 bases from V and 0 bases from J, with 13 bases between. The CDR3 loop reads CASSSTGLSSYEQYF. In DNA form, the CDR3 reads TGTGCCAGCAGTTCCACCGGACTGAGCTCCTACGAGCAGTACTTC.

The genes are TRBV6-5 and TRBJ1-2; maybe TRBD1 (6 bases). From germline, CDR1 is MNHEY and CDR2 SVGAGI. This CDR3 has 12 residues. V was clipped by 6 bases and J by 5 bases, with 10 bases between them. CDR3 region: CASRDSRYGYTF. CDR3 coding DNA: TGTGCCAGCAGGGACAGCCGATATGGCTACACCTTC.

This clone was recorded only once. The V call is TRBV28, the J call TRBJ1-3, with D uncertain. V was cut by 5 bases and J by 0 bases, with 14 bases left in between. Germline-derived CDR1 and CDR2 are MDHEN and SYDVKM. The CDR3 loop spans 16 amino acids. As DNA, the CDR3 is TGTGCCAGCAGTCCCCTGGGCAGAGACTCTGGAAACACCATATATTTT. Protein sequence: CASSPLGRDSGNTIYF.

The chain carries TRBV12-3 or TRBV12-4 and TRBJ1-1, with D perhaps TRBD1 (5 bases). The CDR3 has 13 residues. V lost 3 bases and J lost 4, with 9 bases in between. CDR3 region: CASSFQGSTEAFF. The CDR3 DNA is TGTGCCAGCAGTTTCCAGGGATCCACTGAAGCTTTCTTT.

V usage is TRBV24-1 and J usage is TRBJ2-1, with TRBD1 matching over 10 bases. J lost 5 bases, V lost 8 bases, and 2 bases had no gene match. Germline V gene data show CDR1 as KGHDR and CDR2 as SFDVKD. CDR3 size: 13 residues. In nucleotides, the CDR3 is TGTGCCACCACCGGGACAGGGGACAATGAGCAGTTCTTC. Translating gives CATTGTGDNEQFF.

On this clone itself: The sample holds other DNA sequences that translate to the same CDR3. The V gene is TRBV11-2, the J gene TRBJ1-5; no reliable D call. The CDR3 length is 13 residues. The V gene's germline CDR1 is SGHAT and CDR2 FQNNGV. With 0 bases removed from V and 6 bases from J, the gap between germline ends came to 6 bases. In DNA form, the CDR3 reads TGTGCCAGCAGCTTAGATCGCGGTCAGCCCCAGCATTTT. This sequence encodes CASSLDRGQPQHF.

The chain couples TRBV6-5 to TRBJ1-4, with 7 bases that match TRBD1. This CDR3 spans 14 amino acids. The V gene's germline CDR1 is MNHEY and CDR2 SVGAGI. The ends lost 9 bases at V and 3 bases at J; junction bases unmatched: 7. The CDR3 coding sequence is TGTGCCAGTGGACAGGTGGGATCTAATGAAAAACTGTTTTTT. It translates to CASGQVGSNEKLFF.

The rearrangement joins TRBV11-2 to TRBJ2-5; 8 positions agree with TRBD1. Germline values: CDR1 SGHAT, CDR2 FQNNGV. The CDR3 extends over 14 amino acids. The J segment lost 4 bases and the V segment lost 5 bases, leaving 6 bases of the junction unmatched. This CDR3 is CASSPGQGRETQYF. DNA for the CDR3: TGTGCCAGCAGCCCTGGACAGGGCAGAGAGACCCAGTACTTC.

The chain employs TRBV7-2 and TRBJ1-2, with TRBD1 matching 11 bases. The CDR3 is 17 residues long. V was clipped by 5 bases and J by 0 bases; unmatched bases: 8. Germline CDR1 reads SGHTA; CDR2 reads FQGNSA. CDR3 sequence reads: CASSLGQGAQANYGYTF. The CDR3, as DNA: TGTGCCAGCAGCCTCGGACAGGGGGCTCAAGCTAACTATGGCTACACCTTC.